The 19 T cell receptor beta chains presented below share a single source sample, sequenced in a study of T cells in Graves' hyperthyroidism and ophthalmopathy. RNA transcripts were the template for amplifying TCR beta CDR3 regions. First-round RT-PCR of the TCR CDR3 relied on the HTBI primer set. One entry per CDR3 protein results from TCRdb running MiXCR on the multiplex PCR reads. The profile covers about 400,000 distinct CDR3 sequences, with around 15% appearing a single time and 15% to 20% taken by the ten largest. Sequences were obtained from blood. Source of these receptors: a woman aged 25-40 years with Graves' ophthalmopathy.

Only a few counts were recorded for this clonotype. This chain connects TRBV7-9 to TRBJ1-4, with 9 bases identical to TRBD1. V shed 5 bases and J 8 bases; nucleotides not matched to a gene: 9. The germline V gene has CDR1 SEHNR and CDR2 FQNEAQ (reference sequence). The CDR3 length is 15 residues. CDR3 loop: CASSPWDRENEKLFF. CDR3 bases: TGTGCCAGCAGCCCCTGGGACAGGGAGAACGAAAAACTGTTTTTT.

At least ten counts were recorded for this clonotype. The V call is TRBV5-6, the J call TRBJ2-7; a possible D gene is TRBD1 (6 bases). V shed 3 bases and J shed 3 bases, with 19 bases lying between them. The CDR3 is made up of 16 amino acids. The germline V gene encodes CDR1 SGHDT and CDR2 YYEEEE. DNA of the CDR3: TGTGCCAGCAGCTCCCAACAGGGCCCTCGCTTCTACGAGCAGTACTTC. It translates to CASSSQQGPRFYEQYF.

This clonotype turned up a few times. The chain has TRBV7-8 and TRBJ2-3; D is uncertain. Germline V CDR1 and CDR2: SGHVS, FQNEAQ. V lost 1 base and J 0 bases, leaving 8 bases between the germline ends. CDR3 size: 15 residues. CDR3 DNA: TGTGCCAGCAGCTTAGACTTGCGCAGCACAGATACGCAGTATTTT. This codes for CASSLDLRSTDTQYF.

The CDR3 region has the DNA TGTGCCAGCAGTTTCCAATCGGGGGAAAAACTGTTTTTT. It translates to CASSFQSGEKLFF. The chain recombines TRBV27 with TRBJ1-4, with D unclear. V was clipped by 3 bases and J by 8 bases, with 10 bases between them. Germline V lookup: CDR1 MNHEY, CDR2 SMNVEV (reference sequence). There are 13 residues in the CDR3. The full variable domain, rest sourced from reference TRBV27 and TRBJ1-4, is EAQVTQNPRYLITVTGKKLTVTCSQNMNHEYMSWYRQDPGLGLRQIYYSMNVEVTDKGDVPEGYKVSRKEKRNFPLILESPSPNQTSLYFCASSFQSGEKLFFGSGTQLSVL.

At least ten counts were recorded for this clonotype. The V and J genes are TRBV20-1 and TRBJ2-5; 8 nucleotides match TRBD1. V shed 1 base and J 2 bases; nucleotides not matched to a gene: 15. The CDR3 is 18 residues long. Germline CDR1 is DFQATT and CDR2 is SNEGSKA (reference sequence). The CDR3 coding sequence is TGCAGTGCTAGAGGGGCAACAGGACAGGGCGAGGTTCAAGAGACCCAGTACTTC. Its protein is CSARGATGQGEVQETQYF.

The chain carries TRBV12-5 and TRBJ1-1, with a weak D call TRBD1 (6 bases). The length of the CDR3 is 16 residues. Germline V gene sequence: CDR1 LGHNT, CDR2 FRNRAP. Trimming cost V 1 base and J 1 base, with 13 bases left between them. In DNA form, the CDR3 reads TGTGCTAGTGGTTTGGCCTACAGGGACGGGAACACTGAAGCTTTCTTT. Amino acids: CASGLAYRDGNTEAFF.

The chain is built from TRBV14 and TRBJ2-7, with a tentative D call TRBD2 (5 bases). This CDR3 comprises 14 residues. With 1 base removed from V and 3 bases from J, the gap between germline ends came to 10 bases. Germline V gene lookup returns CDR1 SGHDN and CDR2 FVKESK. CDR3 in DNA: TGTGCCAGCAGCCAAGGGCGGGCTCGCTACGAGCAGTACTTC. It codes for CASSQGRARYEQYF.

This clonotype was seen many times. V usage is TRBV7-2 and J usage is TRBJ2-5, with D tentatively TRBD1 (5 bases). The CDR3 extends over 15 amino acids. The V gene's germline CDR1 is SGHTA and CDR2 FQGNSA. Deletions cut 5 bases from V and 5 bases from J, with 18 bases between. CDR3 DNA: TGTGCCAGCAGCGCAACCCCAGGGTCATGGGAGACCCAGTACTTC. Encoded protein: CASSATPGSWETQYF.

This clonotype was recorded once. V gene TRBV2 combines with J gene TRBJ2-1, with 8 bases lining up with TRBD2. CDR1 is SNHLY and CDR2 is FYNNEI in the germline V gene. The V segment lost 8 bases and the J segment 6 bases; nucleotides outside the gene matches: 9. The CDR3 has 14 residues. The CDR3 nucleotides read TGTGCCAGCGGGACAAAAACTAGCGGCAATGAGCAGTTCTTC. Its translation: CASGTKTSGNEQFF. Full variable domain (missing parts from reference TRBV2 and TRBJ2-1): EPEVTQTPSHQVTQMGQEVILRCVPISNHLYFYWYRQILGQKVEFLVSFYNNEISEKSEIFDDQFSVERPDGSNFTLKIRSTKLEDSAMYFCASGTKTSGNEQFFGPGTRLTVL.

This clonotype was seen at least ten times. V and J are TRBV7-9 and TRBJ2-5; no reliable D call. V gave up 5 bases and J gave up 5 bases, with 15 bases separating them. Per the germline V gene, CDR1 is SEHNR and CDR2 is FQNEAQ (reference sequence). CDR3 length equals 14 residues. CDR3 residues: CASSQNEPGETQYF. The CDR3 bases are TGTGCCAGCAGCCAAAACGAGCCAGGCGAGACCCAGTACTTC.

Remarks on this clonotype: A much larger clone differs from this one at a single base, so this may be a read error. The genes are TRBV18 and TRBJ1-1, with D tentatively TRBD1 (5 bases). The CDR3 has 15 amino acids. Germline CDR1 is KGHSH and CDR2 is LQKENI. The CDR3 DNA reads TGTGCCAGCACACCACCTACCGGGGCATGGGATGAAGCTTTCTTT. Translation: CASTPPTGAWDEAFF.

This chain joins TRBV25-1 and TRBJ1-2, with a weak D call TRBD1 (5 bases). The V gene's germline CDR1 is MGHDK and CDR2 SYGVNS. Trimming removed 5 bases from V and 6 bases from J, with 7 bases in between. CDR3 length equals 11 residues. The CDR3 DNA reads TGTGCCAGCAGTAAGGGGAATGGCTACACCTTC. Protein product: CASSKGNGYTF.

This clonotype was seen ten or more times. The chain combines TRBV30 with TRBJ1-1; D gene uncertain. CDR3 length: 12 amino acids. Looked up from germline, CDR1 is GTSNPN and CDR2 is SVGIG (reference sequence). Trimming took 5 bases from V and 6 from J, leaving 13 bases between them. The CDR3 DNA is TGTGCCTGGGGCGGGCTTGGGCCTGAAGCTTTCTTT. This encodes CAWGGLGPEAFF. Complete variable domain (other parts from reference TRBV30 and TRBJ1-1): SQTIHQWPATLVQPVGSPLSLECTVEGTSNPNLYWYRQAAGRGLQLLFYSVGIGQISSEVPQNLSASRPQDRQFILSSKKLLLSDSGFYLCAWGGLGPEAFFGQGTRLTVV.

Many counts were recorded for this clonotype. V is TRBV29-1 and J is TRBJ2-2; D call uncertain. The V gene's germline CDR1 is SQVTM and CDR2 ANQGSEA. The CDR3 is 12 amino acids. Trimming removed 4 bases at V and 3 bases at J, with 6 bases between. CDR3 bases: TGCAGCGTTGCCGGTGACACCGGGGAGCTGTTTTTT. Translation gives CSVAGDTGELFF.

This clonotype was recorded many times. The chain couples TRBV30 to TRBJ1-5; possibly TRBD1 for D (5 bases). CDR3 length: 14 amino acids. Trimming took 1 base from V and 5 from J, leaving 12 bases between them. Germline assignment: CDR1 GTSNPN and CDR2 SVGIG (reference sequence). In nucleotides, the CDR3 is TGTGCCTGGAGTGCCGGGGACGGGCATCAGCCCCAGCATTTT. This codes for CAWSAGDGHQPQHF.

This clonotype was detected ten times or more. CDR3 sequence reads: CASSGTSLGTDTQYF. The CDR3 nucleotides are TGTGCCAGCAGTGGAACGTCACTGGGCACAGATACGCAGTATTTT. The rearrangement links TRBV7-6 to TRBJ2-3, with D unresolved. V shed 6 bases and J shed 1 base, with 14 bases lying between them. Germline-derived CDR1 and CDR2 are SGHVS and FNYEAQ. The CDR3 spans 15 residues.

The rearrangement links TRBV7-3 to TRBJ1-2; D perhaps matches TRBD1 (6 bases). The CDR3 has 14 residues. V lost 1 base to trimming and J lost 9 bases, with 15 bases between them. Germline values: CDR1 SGHTA, CDR2 FQGTGA. CDR3 residues: CASSLISQGNSYTF. The CDR3 region has the DNA TGTGCCAGCAGCTTAATCTCGCAGGGGAATAGCTACACCTTC.

This clonotype was found a few times. The CDR3 region is CATATRRTGELFF. The CDR3 DNA reads as TGTGCCACCGCAACCCGGCGCACCGGGGAGCTGTTTTTT. The chain has TRBV6-1 and TRBJ2-2; D is unclear. CDR3 length: 13 residues. Trimming removed 10 bases at V and 4 bases at J, with 13 bases between. Per germline, CDR1 MNHNS and CDR2 SASEGT.

This chain uses TRBV20-1 with TRBJ2-1; D ambiguous. CDR1 is DFQATT, CDR2 SNEGSKA, per germline (reference sequence). The CDR3 contains 15 residues. V was pared by 6 bases and J by 6 bases, with 21 bases between. CDR3 region: CSAKPEIGLPNEQFF. Written as DNA, the CDR3 is TGCAGTGCGAAACCGGAAATTGGGCTACCCAATGAGCAGTTCTTC.